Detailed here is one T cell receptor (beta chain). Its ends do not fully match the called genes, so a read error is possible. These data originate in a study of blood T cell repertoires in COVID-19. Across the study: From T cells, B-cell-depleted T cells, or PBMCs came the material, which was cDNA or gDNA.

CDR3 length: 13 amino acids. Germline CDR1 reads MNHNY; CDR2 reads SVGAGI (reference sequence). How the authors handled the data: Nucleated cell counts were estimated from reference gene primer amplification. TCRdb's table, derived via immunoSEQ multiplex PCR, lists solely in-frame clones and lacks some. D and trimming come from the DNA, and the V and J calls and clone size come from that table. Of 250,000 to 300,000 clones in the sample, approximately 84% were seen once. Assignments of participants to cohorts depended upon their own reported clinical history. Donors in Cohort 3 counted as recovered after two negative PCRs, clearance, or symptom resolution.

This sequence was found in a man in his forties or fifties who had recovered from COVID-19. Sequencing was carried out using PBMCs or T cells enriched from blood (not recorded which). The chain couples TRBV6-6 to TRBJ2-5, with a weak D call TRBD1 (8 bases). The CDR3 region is CASNYRGGETQYF. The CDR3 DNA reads TGTGCCAGCAATTACAGGGGGGGAGAGACCCAGTACTTC.